The 30 T cell receptor beta chains given below trace back to one sample, sequenced in a study of blood T cell repertoires in COVID-19. Sequencing was performed with immunoSEQ multiplex PCR; in TCRdb, only in-frame clones are kept and a portion is missing. The data contain approximately 70,000 clones, 91% of them singletons. Sequencing was carried out using peripheral blood. The receptors stem from a woman aged 60-70 years with active COVID-19.

In this sample, this clone turned up once. The chain combines TRBV6-5 with TRBJ1-2; D call uncertain. Between the trimmed V and J ends, which lost 8 bases and 4 bases, there was a span of 17 bases. The germline V gene encodes CDR1 MNHEY and CDR2 SVGAGI. The CDR3 loop spans 14 amino acids. Here the CDR3 DNA reads TGTGCCAGCGCGTCTACCGCGAACCTCTATGGCTACACCTTC. Amino acid sequence: CASASTANLYGYTF.

This chain connects TRBV21-1 to TRBJ2-7; the table names TRBD2, a call not compared with the DNA. TRBV21-1 is flagged as a pseudogene. The CDR3 sequence is 15 residues long. The CDR3 sequence: CASSIDRRRGHEQYF. The CDR3, as DNA: TGTGCCAGCAGCATTGATCGTCGAAGAGGGCACGAGCAGTACTTC.

This clone was found a few times. The genes are TRBV7-9 and TRBJ1-1, with D unclear. Germline CDR1 is SEHNR and CDR2 is FQNEAQ (reference sequence). This CDR3 region has 15 residues. V lost 5 bases and J 2 bases, leaving 15 bases between the germline ends. CDR3: CASSLRGLGNTEAFF. DNA for the CDR3: TGTGCCAGCAGCCTCCGAGGGCTGGGAAACACTGAAGCTTTCTTT.

J is TRBJ2-3 and V is TRBV2; weak D call: TRBD2 (5 bases). Germline lookup yields CDR1 SNHLY and CDR2 FYNNEI. V dropped 5 bases and J dropped 5 bases, with 14 bases sitting between them. CDR3 length equals 14 residues. The CDR3 protein is CASSLGIDGDTQYF. Written as DNA, the CDR3 is TGTGCCAGCAGTCTCGGGATAGATGGAGATACGCAGTATTTT.

V gene TRBV27 combines with J gene TRBJ2-7; 10 bases align to TRBD1. V lost 4 bases to trimming and J lost 7 bases; unmatched junction nucleotides: 34. Germline lookup yields CDR1 MNHEY and CDR2 SMNVEV (reference sequence). The CDR3 loop spans 23 amino acids. Here the CDR3 DNA reads TGTGCCAGCAGTTCTCACGCCCTGGGACGGGACAGGGGTACGGGGAAACCCCGGGGAGAGCAGTACTTC. Translation gives CASSSHALGRDRGTGKPRGEQYF.

The V call is TRBV11-2, the J call TRBJ2-2, with 9 bases identical to TRBD1. The germline gives CDR1 SGHAT, CDR2 FQNNGV. V shed 8 bases, J shed 1 base, and the junction held 8 bases outside the gene matches. This CDR3 contains 16 residues. The CDR3 region has the DNA TGTGCCAGCTGGGGAGGGGGACAGGGGAACACCGGGGAGCTGTTTTTT. This encodes CASWGGGQGNTGELFF.

This chain joins TRBV4-1 and TRBJ2-7, with 12 positions matching TRBD1. Germline assignment: CDR1 MGHRA and CDR2 YSYEKL. The V segment lost 2 bases and the J segment 7 bases; nucleotides outside the gene matches: 6. CDR3 length: 15 residues. This CDR3 reads CASSQPGQGAREQYF. CDR3 in DNA: TGCGCCAGCAGCCAACCGGGACAGGGGGCAAGAGAGCAGTACTTC.

This clone was detected only a few times. V is TRBV27 and J is TRBJ2-7; D may be TRBD1 (6 bases). The germline V gene has CDR1 MNHEY and CDR2 SMNVEV (reference sequence). Trimming left V 5 bases short and J 1 base short, with 6 bases between. This CDR3 contains 12 residues. The CDR3 sequence: CASSGQSYEQYF. CDR3 nucleotides: TGTGCCAGCAGTGGACAGTCCTACGAGCAGTACTTC.

The chain is built from TRBV7-8 and TRBJ1-2, with D hard to call. Trimming shortened V by 4 bases and J by 8 bases, and 11 bases separated the two germline ends. Germline CDR1 reads SGHVS; CDR2 reads FQNEAQ. This CDR3 spans 12 amino acids. The CDR3, as DNA: TGTGCCAGCAGCTCACGCGCGCGGGGCTACACCTTC. This gives the protein CASSSRARGYTF.

A word on this clone: Mismatch with germline at one junction end may stem from a read error. The chain uses TRBV19 and TRBJ1-1; the D gene is possibly TRBD1 (5 bases). CDR3 length equals 14 residues. The germline V gene encodes CDR1 LNHDA and CDR2 SQIVND (reference sequence). The CDR3 here is CASRIGESSTEAFF. In DNA, the CDR3 is TGTGCCAGTAGAATAGGGGAGTCGAGCACTGAAGCTTTCTTT.

A remark on this clone: Other DNA sequences in the sample encode the same CDR3. The rearrangement links TRBV2 to TRBJ1-4; D gene ambiguous. Trimming cost V 6 bases and J 4 bases, with 18 bases left between them. Germline V gives CDR1 SNHLY, CDR2 FYNNEI. The CDR3 totals 16 residues. In nucleotides, the CDR3 is TGTGCCAGCAGAAACCGCCCCGGGGTGGGTAATGAAAAACTGTTTTTT. Encoded protein: CASRNRPGVGNEKLFF.

The genes are TRBV28 and TRBJ1-4, with TRBD1 identical over 7 bases. Germline loops: CDR1 MDHEN, CDR2 SYDVKM. J lost 3 bases, V lost 4 bases, and 5 bases had no gene match. This CDR3 region has 15 residues. CDR3 sequence (DNA): TGTGCCAGCAGTTCTTACGGGACAGCTAATGAAAAACTGTTTTTT. It encodes CASSSYGTANEKLFF. Filled out from reference TRBV28 and TRBJ1-4, the complete variable domain reads DVKVTQSSRYLVKRTGEKVFLECVQDMDHENMFWYRQDPGLGLRLIYFSYDVKMKEKGDIPEGYSVSREKKERFSLILESASTNQTSMYLCASSSYGTANEKLFFGSGTQLSVL.

V gene TRBV7-9 combines with J gene TRBJ1-1, with TRBD1 identical over 7 bases. Germline V gives CDR1 SEHNR, CDR2 FQNEAQ (reference sequence). Germline trimming cut 1 base from V and 4 bases from J; bases unmatched to any gene: 3. There are 14 residues in the CDR3. The CDR3 DNA reads TGTGCCAGCAGCTTAGAGGGGGCGCGCACTGAAGCTTTCTTT. This gives the protein CASSLEGARTEAFF.

The chain has TRBV28 and TRBJ2-5; tentative D call: TRBD2 (6 bases). Trimming removed 7 bases from V and 3 bases from J, with 27 bases in between. The germline V gene has CDR1 MDHEN and CDR2 SYDVKM. CDR3 length: 18 residues. CDR3 sequence: CASTGVDREFVGEETQYF. The CDR3 DNA is TGTGCCAGCACGGGGGTAGACAGAGAATTCGTGGGGGAAGAGACCCAGTACTTC.

The chain joins TRBV5-1 to TRBJ1-5; possibly TRBD1 for D (6 bases). Looked up from germline, CDR1 is SGHRS and CDR2 is YFSETQ. The CDR3 length is 15 residues. V was pared by 6 bases and J by 7 bases, with 20 bases between. This CDR3 is CASTEGAGGGQPQHF. The CDR3 nucleotides are TGCGCCAGCACCGAAGGGGCGGGGGGCGGGCAGCCCCAGCATTTT.

The V call is TRBV25-1, the J call TRBJ2-1, with D possibly matching TRBD1 (5 bases). The CDR3 covers 13 residues. Germline V gene lookup returns CDR1 MGHDK and CDR2 SYGVNS. V gave up 1 base and J gave up 7 bases, with 8 bases separating them. The DNA for the CDR3 is TGTGCCAGCAGTGAATTAAGGGGTAATGAGCAGTTCTTC. Amino acid sequence: CASSELRGNEQFF.

This clone was counted once. The rearrangement joins TRBV19 to TRBJ1-5; 8 nucleotides align to TRBD1. Germline assignment: CDR1 LNHDA and CDR2 SQIVND (reference sequence). The CDR3 is 15 residues long. V trimming: 4 bases; J trimming: 2 bases; junction bases outside the gene matches: 4. The CDR3 loop reads CASSTQGQGNQPQHF. The CDR3 region has the DNA TGTGCCAGTAGTACCCAGGGACAGGGCAATCAGCCCCAGCATTTT.

The chain links TRBV29-1 to TRBJ2-7; D might be TRBD1 (6 bases). The CDR3 contains 14 residues. The V and J ends lost 0 bases and 2 bases respectively, with 11 bases between them. Per germline, CDR1 SQVTM and CDR2 ANQGSEA. The DNA of the CDR3 is TGCAGCGTTGAAGATCCCGAGGGGGCCTACGAGCAGTACTTC. Translated: CSVEDPEGAYEQYF.

With regard to this clone: Mismatch with germline at one junction end may stem from a read error. The V call is TRBV7-9, the J call TRBJ2-4, with 14 bases lining up with TRBD2. This CDR3 has 13 residues. In germline, CDR1 is SEHNR, CDR2 FQNEAQ (reference sequence). The DNA for the CDR3 is TGTGCCAGCAGCTTAGGGGGGACTAGCGGGAGACCCTTC. Translated: CASSLGGTSGRPF.

The chain is built from TRBV12-3 or TRBV12-4 and TRBJ1-3; 9 nucleotides line up with TRBD1. V shed 8 bases, J shed 3 bases, and the junction held 2 bases outside the gene matches. The CDR3 has 13 residues. The CDR3 reads CASHRGLGNTIYF. The CDR3 DNA reads TGTGCCAGCCACAGGGGGCTTGGAAACACCATATATTTT.

This chain uses TRBV5-1 with TRBJ2-7; TRBD1 is a possible D gene (5 bases). This CDR3 has 12 amino acids. Germline-derived CDR1 and CDR2 are SGHRS and YFSETQ. V dropped 4 bases and J dropped 6 bases, with 11 bases sitting between them. This CDR3 reads CASSHRSGEQYF. The CDR3 nucleotides read TGCGCCAGCAGCCACAGGTCCGGCGAGCAGTACTTC.

The CDR3 reads CASSLGTRGGEQYF. The CDR3 bases are TGCGCCAGCAGCTTGGGTACGCGGGGAGGGGAGCAGTACTTC. The rearrangement uses TRBV5-1 and TRBJ2-7; 7 positions agree with TRBD2. V gave up 0 bases and J gave up 7 bases; unmatched junction bases: 7. The CDR3 loop spans 14 amino acids. CDR1 is SGHRS, CDR2 YFSETQ, per germline.

This chain connects TRBV28 to TRBJ2-2; D is perhaps TRBD2 (7 bases). This CDR3 has 17 residues. Between the trimmed V and J ends, which lost 5 bases and 6 bases, there was a span of 22 bases. Looked up from germline, CDR1 is MDHEN and CDR2 is SYDVKM. DNA for the CDR3: TGTGCCAGCAGTGGATCCCGGGGGGCCAAAGGGGCCGGGGAGCTGTTTTTT. Translated, it gives CASSGSRGAKGAGELFF.

This chain uses TRBV28 with TRBJ1-4, with D possibly being TRBD1 (5 bases). With 1 base removed from V and 4 bases from J, the gap between germline ends came to 13 bases. From germline, CDR1 is MDHEN and CDR2 SYDVKM. This CDR3 has 16 residues. CDR3 bases: TGTGCCAGCAGTTTATCCTCGACCAGGGATAATGAAAAACTGTTTTTT. Its protein is CASSLSSTRDNEKLFF.

This clone was seen a single time. The chain recombines TRBV21-1 with TRBJ2-4; TRBD1, the table's D call, was not compared with the DNA. TRBV21-1 is described as a pseudogene. The CDR3 totals 15 residues. DNA for the CDR3: TGTGCCAGCAGCCGGACAGGGGGGGCCAAAAACATTCAGTACTTC. Amino acids: CASSRTGGAKNIQYF.

The gene calls are TRBV5-6 and TRBJ1-1, with D unresolved. V was cut by 0 bases and J by 4 bases, with 16 bases left in between. CDR1 and CDR2 (germline): SGHDT, YYEEEE. The CDR3 contains 16 residues. The CDR3: CASSLGRVGRRTEAFF. The DNA of the CDR3 is TGTGCCAGCAGCTTGGGGAGGGTAGGGCGGCGCACTGAAGCTTTCTTT.

The J gene is TRBJ2-7, the V gene TRBV27; a possible D gene is TRBD1 (5 bases). V gave up 3 bases and J gave up 2 bases, with 8 bases separating them. The CDR3 spans 13 residues. Germline CDR1 is MNHEY and CDR2 is SMNVEV (reference sequence). This CDR3 reads CASSFRQTYEQYF. CDR3 nucleotide sequence: TGTGCCAGCAGTTTTAGACAGACCTACGAGCAGTACTTC.

The chain links TRBV2 to TRBJ2-1, with D perhaps matching TRBD2 (5 bases). V lost 6 bases and J 7 bases, leaving 10 bases between the germline ends. The CDR3 is 12 amino acids. The germline V gene encodes CDR1 SNHLY and CDR2 FYNNEI. The CDR3 region is CASSRRTNEQFF. CDR3 coding DNA: TGTGCCAGCAGCCGACGGACTAATGAGCAGTTCTTC.

The chain links TRBV7-2 to TRBJ2-1; TRBD2 matches 11 bases. In germline, CDR1 is SGHTA, CDR2 FQGNSA. With 6 bases clipped from V and 9 bases from J, the junction kept 7 bases outside the gene matches. The CDR3 spans 14 residues. The CDR3 sequence is CASSYSGRAGEQFF. The CDR3 nucleotides read TGTGCCAGCAGTTATAGCGGGAGGGCGGGTGAGCAGTTCTTC.

The rearrangement uses TRBV19 and TRBJ1-2; D gene ambiguous. V was clipped by 4 bases and J by 2 bases, with 8 bases between them. This CDR3 comprises 13 residues. Germline CDR1 LNHDA, CDR2 SQIVND (reference sequence). CDR3 sequence reads: CASSTLRNYGYTF. The CDR3 nucleotides are TGTGCCAGTAGTACTCTAAGAAACTATGGCTACACCTTC. The whole variable domain, filled in from reference TRBV19 and TRBJ1-2, reads DGGITQSPKYLFRKEGQNVTLSCEQNLNHDAMYWYRQDPGQGLRLIYYSQIVNDFQKGDIAEGYSVSREKKESFPLTVTSAQKNPTAFYLCASSTLRNYGYTFGSGTRLTVV.